The next 5 T cell receptor beta chains were all read from a single sample in a study of cytomegalovirus exposure and HLA in healthy donors. Primers included in the PCR were 60 Vbeta and 13 Jbeta primers. The data were produced by immunoSEQ multiplex PCR, yet TCRdb's version contains in-frame clones alone and is incomplete. The sample consists of about 40,000 clones, roughly 63% of them appearing once. Sequencing used PBMCs. The receptors were sampled from a man aged 55 to 70 in good health and CMV-seropositive.

This clone was detected once. The V and J genes are TRBV4-2 and TRBJ1-2; TRBD1 is a possible D gene (6 bases). The CDR3 contains 18 residues. The germline V gene has CDR1 LGHNA and CDR2 YNFKEQ. Trimming took off 4 bases at V and 4 bases at J, with 25 bases between the two ends. The DNA for the CDR3 is TGTGCCAGCAGCCGGGGGCCGGACAATGGGGGGGCGGTCTATGGCTACACCTTC. Translated, it gives CASSRGPDNGGAVYGYTF.

The CDR3 loop is CASSLGAATSGNTIYF. CDR3 nucleotide sequence: TGTGCCAGCAGCTTAGGCGCTGCAACCTCTGGAAACACCATATATTTT. The chain combines TRBV7-6 with TRBJ1-3; D remains ambiguous. The CDR3 has 16 amino acids. Trimming left V 1 base short and J 0 bases short, with 10 bases between. Looked up from germline, CDR1 is SGHVS and CDR2 is FNYEAQ.

The chain joins TRBV6-1 to TRBJ2-3; unclear D gene. Germline values: CDR1 MNHNS, CDR2 SASEGT. V was pared by 6 bases and J by 5 bases, with 15 bases between. The length of the CDR3 is 14 residues. The CDR3 sequence is CASRELSQVDTQYF. Here the CDR3 DNA reads TGTGCCAGCAGGGAACTCAGTCAGGTAGATACGCAGTATTTT.

This clone was counted a few times. This chain connects TRBV4-1 to TRBJ2-1, with 9 bases fitting TRBD2. Germline CDR1 MGHRA, CDR2 YSYEKL. The CDR3 sequence is 15 residues long. Trimming at V came to 4 bases and at J to 4 bases, leaving 5 bases not matched to a gene. The CDR3 nucleotides read TGCGCCAGCAGCCTTGGACTAGCGAGGTACAATGAGCAGTTCTTC. Its translation: CASSLGLARYNEQFF.

The rearrangement joins TRBV29-1 to TRBJ1-2; 9 bases fit TRBD1. V shed 6 bases, J shed 3 bases, and the junction held 8 bases outside the gene matches. Germline CDR1 is SQVTM and CDR2 is ANQGSEA. The CDR3 is made up of 14 amino acids. The CDR3 region has the DNA TGCAGCGTCGCGGGGACAGGGATGGACTATGGCTACACCTTC. Its translation is CSVAGTGMDYGYTF.